Below are 14 T cell receptor beta chains sequenced from a single sample in a study of CD8+CD57+ T cells in acquired aplastic anemia. The authors sequenced patients whose flow cytometry had shown CD8+CD57+ cell expansion. Genomic DNA acted as the template from which TCR beta VDJ combination and CDR3 sequence profiling were carried out. TCRdb analysed the reads with MiXCR anew, one entry per CDR3 protein. The repertoire has fewer than 85,000 distinct CDR3 sequences, 70% of them found once; the top ten carry approximately 80%. Sequencing was carried out using sorted CD4+, CD8+, or CD8+CD57+ T cells (not recorded which) from PBMCs. The receptors come from a human donor with aplastic anemia.

The table lists this clonotype with a count of one. V and J are TRBV9 and TRBJ2-6; tentative D call: TRBD2 (6 bases). There are 15 residues in the CDR3. V was pared by 4 bases and J by 2 bases, with 10 bases between. The germline V gene encodes CDR1 SGDLS and CDR2 YYNGEE. CDR3 sequence: CASSPGGAGANVLTF. The CDR3 DNA is TGTGCCAGCAGCCCAGGAGGGGCTGGGGCCAACGTCCTGACTTTC.

This clonotype was seen more than once but under ten times. J is TRBJ1-5 and V is TRBV29-1; no definite D call. Germline V gene lookup returns CDR1 SQVTM and CDR2 ANQGSEA. This CDR3 region has 13 residues. V was shortened by 6 bases and J by 5 bases, with 14 bases between the two germline ends. CDR3 region: CSVLVGSDQPQHF. The CDR3 DNA reads TGCAGCGTCCTTGTGGGGAGCGATCAGCCCCAGCATTTT.

Only a few counts were recorded for this clonotype. The chain uses TRBV6-4 and TRBJ1-1, with D hard to call. Germline loops: CDR1 MRHNA, CDR2 SNTAGT. V lost 11 bases, J lost 3 bases, and 22 bases lay in between. CDR3 length: 15 amino acids. CDR3 region: CAPARWVLGYTEAFF. Here the CDR3 DNA reads TGTGCCCCCGCCAGATGGGTCTTAGGGTACACTGAAGCTTTCTTT.

The chain carries TRBV7-2 and TRBJ1-5; D remains ambiguous. The V end was cut by 3 bases, the J end by 3 bases, with 6 bases between. This CDR3 region has 13 residues. Germline V gene data show CDR1 as SGHTA and CDR2 as FQGNSA. Here the CDR3 reads CASSFGDNQPQHF. For the CDR3, the DNA is TGTGCCAGCAGCTTCGGGGACAATCAGCCCCAGCATTTT.

V usage is TRBV6-1 and J usage is TRBJ2-7, with D unclear. Germline-derived CDR1 and CDR2 are MNHNS and SASEGT. CDR3 length: 11 residues. Trimming shortened V by 10 bases and J by 6 bases, and 13 bases separated the two germline ends. This CDR3 is CATSFRSEQYF. The CDR3, as DNA: TGTGCCACATCGTTCAGGAGCGAGCAGTACTTC.

The V and J genes are TRBV4-1 and TRBJ1-5; D gene uncertain. Germline loops: CDR1 MGHRA, CDR2 YSYEKL. This CDR3 region has 15 residues. The V and J ends lost 1 base and 0 bases respectively, with 7 bases between them. Here the CDR3 reads CASSQVQHSNQPQHF. CDR3 sequence (DNA): TGCGCCAGCAGCCAAGTCCAACATAGCAATCAGCCCCAGCATTTT.

The gene calls are TRBV10-1 and TRBJ2-3; D may match TRBD1 or TRBD2 (5 bases each). The CDR3 spans 18 residues. Trimming stripped 0 bases from V and 1 base from J, with 17 bases between. The germline V gene encodes CDR1 WNHNN and CDR2 SYGVQD (reference sequence). The CDR3: CASSESVGRMGGTDTQYF. The DNA for the CDR3 is TGCGCCAGCAGTGAGTCGGTGGGCAGGATGGGGGGCACAGATACGCAGTATTTT.

The rearrangement uses TRBV2 and TRBJ1-2; D unclear. The CDR3 runs 15 residues. Trimming cost V 4 bases and J 4 bases, with 16 bases left between them. Germline-derived CDR1 and CDR2 are SNHLY and FYNNEI. In nucleotides, the CDR3 is TGTGCCAGCAGTGGGAAATCCGCTACCCCCTATGGCTACACCTTC. It yields the protein CASSGKSATPYGYTF.

In this sample, this clonotype turned up a few times. The chain links TRBV15 to TRBJ2-7; no firm D call. The CDR3 length is 14 residues. V was clipped by 0 bases and J by 0 bases, with 6 bases between them. Looked up from germline, CDR1 is LNHNV and CDR2 is YYDKDF (reference sequence). CDR3 sequence: CATSRDTHSYEQYF. The CDR3 bases are TGTGCCACCAGCAGAGACACACACTCCTACGAGCAGTACTTC.

The chain employs TRBV19 and TRBJ2-7; D unresolved. Trimming took 4 bases from V and 6 from J, leaving 13 bases between them. In germline, CDR1 is LNHDA, CDR2 SQIVND (reference sequence). The CDR3 covers 13 residues. The CDR3 nucleotides read TGTGCCAGTAGTAGCAGGTCCCTTAGCGAGCAGTACTTC. It codes for CASSSRSLSEQYF.

The gene calls are TRBV7-2 and TRBJ1-1; no definite D call. Trimming cost V 1 base and J 4 bases, with 7 bases left between them. CDR1 is SGHTA, CDR2 FQGNSA, per germline. There are 13 residues in the CDR3. CDR3 in amino acids: CASSLGVGTEAFF. The CDR3 nucleotides read TGTGCCAGCAGCTTAGGGGTAGGCACTGAAGCTTTCTTT.

V and J are TRBV9 and TRBJ2-5; the D gene is possibly TRBD2 (6 bases). V was cut by 5 bases and J by 5 bases, with 16 bases left in between. The germline V gene encodes CDR1 SGDLS and CDR2 YYNGEE. The CDR3 runs to 14 residues. This CDR3 reads CASSTLEGRETQYF. CDR3 bases: TGTGCCAGCAGTACCCTGGAGGGCCGGGAGACCCAGTACTTC.

V is TRBV7-2 and J is TRBJ2-1, with 7 positions matching TRBD1. CDR3 size: 13 residues. Germline values: CDR1 SGHTA, CDR2 FQGNSA. V lost 1 base, J lost 6 bases, and 0 bases stayed unmatched. DNA of the CDR3: TGTGCCAGCAGCTTAGACAGGGGCAATGAGCAGTTCTTC. Protein: CASSLDRGNEQFF.

This rearrangement joins TRBV20-1 to TRBJ2-1; D could derive from TRBD1 or TRBD2 (5 bases each). In germline, CDR1 is DFQATT, CDR2 SNEGSKA (reference sequence). There are 13 residues in the CDR3. The V and J ends lost 0 bases and 13 bases respectively, with 16 bases between them. CDR3 in DNA: TGCAGTGCTAGAGATAGTGACGGGGCTGAACAGTTCTTC. Its translation: CSARDSDGAEQFF.